This TCR beta chain derives from a study of T cells after yellow fever vaccination. Whole-study context: Preparation used SMART-Seq v4 Ultra Low Input for the low-cell-number fractions. Study results and limitations: FACS-sorted repertoires could contain abundant clonotypes contaminating from the bulk population. The secondary response peaked faster, at day 5 versus 15, but was weaker.

The table lists this clonotype with many counts. What it recognizes is unknown. MiXCR was run by TCRdb on the 5' RACE reads, yielding one entry per CDR3 protein. In the table there are a few hundred thousand distinct CDR3 sequences, roughly 4% of which are singletons. V shed 5 bases and J shed 4 bases, with 9 bases lying between them. This CDR3 spans 13 amino acids. The specimen was PBMCs, collected 15 days after the yellow fever booster vaccination. The clonotype was recovered from a man aged 18-30 years who received the YFV17D yellow fever vaccine. The chain couples TRBV12-3 or TRBV12-4 to TRBJ1-5; possible D gene TRBD1, 6 bases. The CDR3 region is CASSGGLNQPQHF. DNA for the CDR3: TGTGCCAGCAGTGGGGGGCTGAATCAGCCCCAGCATTTT.